This TCR beta chain was documented in a study of T-cell reconstitution after alpha-beta-depleted transplantation in children. This sample's TCRbeta library carried unique molecular identifier barcodes. TCRdb passed the PCR reads through MiXCR, listing each CDR3 protein once. The repertoire holds approximately 240,000 distinct CDR3 sequences, with approximately 9.7% as singletons. Trimming cost V 5 bases and J 7 bases; bases outside gene matches: 6. Germline V lookup: CDR1 DFQATT, CDR2 SNEGSKA (reference sequence). This CDR3 has 13 amino acids. This clonotype was detected ten times or more. This chain links TRBV20-1 with TRBJ2-1; 9 nucleotides agree with TRBD2. This clonotype was obtained from a human donor who donated a stem cell graft to a child with SCID. Sequencing used PBMCs from the stem cell graft donor, obtained from the stem cell graft. CDR3 in amino acids: CSAPRGGGNEQFF. The CDR3, as DNA: TGCAGTGCTCCGCGGGGGGGCGGGAATGAGCAGTTCTTC.